The 27 T cell receptor beta chains listed next were all sequenced from one sample in a study of blood T cells in healthy people across ages. Together with a sample-barcoded 5' primer, a J-beta primer mix was included in a second PCR lasting roughly 6 to 12 cycles. Using its own MiXCR run on the 5' RACE reads, TCRdb lists one record per CDR3 protein. The sample yields about 1,500,000 distinct CDR3 sequences, roughly 27% seen once. Sequencing was done on a sample of blood. Every receptor here comes from a woman in her 30s in good health.

The rearrangement links TRBV4-1 to TRBJ1-2; 9 nucleotides line up with TRBD1. Germline trimming cut 2 bases from V and 5 bases from J; bases unmatched to any gene: 15. The CDR3 sequence is 18 residues long. Per the germline V gene, CDR1 is MGHRA and CDR2 is YSYEKL. The CDR3 DNA is TGCGCCAGCAGCCAACCCCGGGACAGGGCCGACGTGGGGTATGGCTACACCTTC. Its protein product is CASSQPRDRADVGYGYTF.

This clonotype was detected ten times or more. CDR3 region: CASSVSWSGANVLTF. The CDR3 DNA sequence: TGTGCCAGCAGTGTTTCGTGGTCTGGGGCCAACGTCCTGACTTTC. The rearrangement uses TRBV6-1 and TRBJ2-6; D unclear. The V end was cut by 4 bases, the J end by 1 base, with 8 bases between. The CDR3 is 15 residues long. Germline CDR1 is MNHNS and CDR2 is SASEGT.

As for this clonotype: This may arise from a read error, as a much more abundant clone is one base away. The chain uses TRBV5-6 and TRBJ1-2; no reliable D call. Germline V gives CDR1 SGHDT, CDR2 YYEEEE. With 6 bases removed from V and 2 bases from J, the gap between germline ends came to 14 bases. The CDR3 runs to 14 residues. DNA of the CDR3: TGTGCCAGCAACTTCCCTCGCTCGAACTATGGCTACACCTTC. Translation: CASNFPRSNYGYTF.

The genes are TRBV7-3 and TRBJ2-1; D assignment may be TRBD1 or TRBD2 (5 bases each). Trimming took off 1 base at V and 0 bases at J, with 10 bases between the two ends. This CDR3 has 16 residues. The germline V gene has CDR1 SGHTA and CDR2 FQGTGA. The CDR3 coding sequence is TGTGCCAGCAGCTTAAATGGGGACCTCTCCTACAATGAGCAGTTCTTC. Protein product: CASSLNGDLSYNEQFF.

This clonotype has more than one count but fewer than ten. V gene TRBV24-1 combines with J gene TRBJ2-1, with D tentatively TRBD1 or TRBD2 (5 bases each). Per the germline V gene, CDR1 is KGHDR and CDR2 is SFDVKD. V lost 7 bases and J lost 7, with 19 bases in between. This CDR3 is 15 amino acids long. CDR3 region: CATSTGTTSPNEQFF. The CDR3 DNA sequence: TGTGCCACCAGCACCGGGACCACTTCTCCAAATGAGCAGTTCTTC.

The V and J genes are TRBV20-1 and TRBJ1-2; D gene unclear. This CDR3 has 12 residues. Germline CDR1 reads DFQATT; CDR2 reads SNEGSKA (reference sequence). Trimming took 2 bases from V and 1 from J, leaving 5 bases between them. CDR3 DNA: TGCAGTGCTAGATCCGATAACTATGGCTACACCTTC. This gives the protein CSARSDNYGYTF.

This clonotype was seen many times. The rearrangement links TRBV7-9 to TRBJ2-7; no firm D call. This CDR3 comprises 12 residues. Trimming left V 0 bases short and J 6 bases short, with 6 bases between. The germline V gene has CDR1 SEHNR and CDR2 FQNEAQ (reference sequence). The CDR3 coding sequence is TGTGCCAGCAGCTTAGCGGAGAGCGAGCAGTACTTC. Its protein product is CASSLAESEQYF.

This clonotype was observed many times. The gene calls are TRBV29-1 and TRBJ2-4; possible D gene TRBD2, 7 bases. The CDR3 is made up of 16 amino acids. V was pared by 1 base and J by 6 bases, with 19 bases between. CDR1 SQVTM and CDR2 ANQGSEA come from the germline V gene. CDR3 region: CSVEGSRGAGRNIQYF. CDR3 nucleotide sequence: TGCAGCGTTGAAGGATCACGGGGGGCGGGGAGAAACATTCAGTACTTC. The whole variable domain, filled in from reference TRBV29-1 and TRBJ2-4, reads SAVISQKPSRDICQRGTSLTIQCQVDSQVTMMFWYRQQPGQSLTLIATANQGSEATYESGFVIDKFPISRPNLTFSTLTVSNMSPEDSSIYLCSVEGSRGAGRNIQYFGAGTRLSVL.

This clonotype was picked up many times. One end of the junction does not line up with germline, which may come from a read error. The genes are TRBV12-3 or TRBV12-4 and TRBJ1-2, with 7 positions matching TRBD1. The CDR3 contains 15 residues. The CDR3 loop reads CASSFKGQSIYGHTF. CDR3 sequence (DNA): TGTGCCAGCAGTTTTAAGGGACAGTCTATCTATGGCCACACCTTC.

V gene TRBV29-1 combines with J gene TRBJ2-5; D remains unclear. The CDR3 runs to 12 residues. The ends were cut back, 2 bases at V and 4 bases at J, with 8 bases in the middle. Germline CDR1 SQVTM, CDR2 ANQGSEA. In DNA form, the CDR3 reads TGCAGCGTTGAAAAGGGTCGAGAGACCCAGTACTTC. This translates into CSVEKGRETQYF.

CDR3 sequence (DNA): TGCGCCAGCAGCTTCCCCTTTTCCTCTGGGGCCAACGTCCTGACTTTC. It specifies CASSFPFSSGANVLTF. V and J are TRBV5-1 and TRBJ2-6; D uncertain. V lost 2 bases and J lost 0, with 9 bases in between. This CDR3 has 16 residues. The V gene's germline CDR1 is SGHRS and CDR2 YFSETQ.

This chain connects TRBV9 to TRBJ2-7; a weak D match, TRBD2 (6 bases). The CDR3 spans 13 residues. Germline V lookup: CDR1 SGDLS, CDR2 YYNGEE. Trimming cost V 3 bases and J 12 bases, with 19 bases left between them. The CDR3 reads CASSDGGPETRYF. The CDR3 nucleotides read TGTGCCAGCAGCGATGGAGGGCCGGAGACCCGGTACTTC.

This chain uses TRBV20-1 with TRBJ2-1; 9 bases align to TRBD1. Germline-derived CDR1 and CDR2 are DFQATT and SNEGSKA (reference sequence). This CDR3 comprises 15 residues. Trimming took 2 bases from V and 7 from J; bases not matched to a gene: 9. CDR3 in amino acids: CSARWRQGVRNEQFF. The CDR3 DNA follows: TGCAGTGCTAGATGGAGACAGGGGGTTAGGAATGAGCAGTTCTTC.

This chain links TRBV9 with TRBJ2-7; 10 bases map to TRBD2. The J call may be in error: the DNA end matches TRBJ2-5 better. This CDR3 contains 19 residues. Germline V gives CDR1 SGDLS, CDR2 YYNGEE. Here the CDR3 DNA reads TGTGCCAGCAGCGCTCACCCTCCAGTAGGGCTAGCGGGAGTGGAGACCCAGTACTTC. Its translation is CASSAHPPVGLAGVETQYF.

The genes are TRBV7-4 and TRBJ1-5; 7 positions match TRBD1. The CDR3 is made up of 19 amino acids. V was clipped by 1 base and J by 0 bases; unmatched bases: 12. CDR1 and CDR2 from the germline V gene are SGHVT and SQSDAQ. CDR3 sequence: CASSLVTGQSPVSNQPQHF. CDR3 sequence (DNA): TGTGCCAGCAGCTTAGTTACGGGACAGTCCCCTGTTAGCAATCAGCCCCAGCATTTT.

This clonotype has only one observation. This chain joins TRBV30 and TRBJ2-1; 8 bases fit TRBD2. Trimming at V came to 2 bases and at J to 9 bases, leaving 6 bases not matched to a gene. This CDR3 contains 13 residues. CDR1 and CDR2 (germline): GTSNPN, SVGIG (reference sequence). The CDR3 loop is CAWSTGGTGEQFF. CDR3 sequence (DNA): TGTGCCTGGAGTACGGGGGGGACGGGTGAGCAGTTCTTC.

This clonotype was seen a few times. The chain carries TRBV7-2 and TRBJ1-1; no clear D. V lost 11 bases and J lost 0, with 13 bases in between. Germline lookup yields CDR1 SGHTA and CDR2 FQGNSA. This CDR3 is built from 13 residues. The CDR3 DNA reads TGTGCCTCGGCGTCAGACATGAACACTGAAGCTTTCTTT. Protein: CASASDMNTEAFF.

The J gene is TRBJ2-5, the V gene TRBV7-2; D is perhaps TRBD1 or TRBD2 (5 bases each). Trimming took 6 bases from V and 1 from J, leaving 18 bases between them. Germline CDR1 is SGHTA and CDR2 is FQGNSA. The CDR3 has 16 residues. The CDR3 DNA follows: TGTGCCAGCAGACGACAGTCGAGGGGTACCCAAGAGACCCAGTACTTC. This codes for CASRRQSRGTQETQYF.

This sequence joins TRBV11-2 and TRBJ2-5; the match to TRBD2 covers 9 bases. This CDR3 is built from 11 residues. Per the germline V gene, CDR1 is SGHAT and CDR2 is FQNNGV. V dropped 8 bases and J dropped 11; count of bases not matched to a gene: 6. The CDR3 bases are TGTGCCAGCGGGACTAGCAATAAGCAGTACTTC. Protein product: CASGTSNKQYF.

The V and J genes are TRBV9 and TRBJ1-2; D uncertain. In germline, CDR1 is SGDLS, CDR2 YYNGEE. This CDR3 has 14 amino acids. The ends were cut back, 0 bases at V and 4 bases at J, with 10 bases in the middle. The CDR3 spells CASSVAGESYGYTF. The CDR3 bases are TGTGCCAGCAGCGTAGCCGGAGAATCCTATGGCTACACCTTC.

This clonotype has just a few counts. The chain uses TRBV10-3 and TRBJ2-3, with 10 bases fitting TRBD2. Losses at the gene ends were 10 bases for V and 2 bases for J; bases not matched to a gene: 9. This CDR3 region has 15 residues. Germline V gives CDR1 ENHRY, CDR2 SYGVKD. This CDR3 reads CATKPAGGITDTQYF. In nucleotides, the CDR3 is TGTGCCACCAAGCCAGCGGGGGGGATCACAGATACGCAGTATTTT.

This clonotype was detected only a few times. The genes are TRBV15 and TRBJ2-1; TRBD2 matches at 10 bases. This CDR3 is built from 14 residues. Looked up from germline, CDR1 is LNHNV and CDR2 is YYDKDF (reference sequence). Germline trimming cut 5 bases from V and 5 bases from J; bases unmatched to any gene: 3. CDR3 in DNA: TGTGCCACCAGCGCGCTAGCGGGGGACAATGAGCAGTTCTTC. Protein product: CATSALAGDNEQFF.

This clonotype was seen only a few times. This sequence joins TRBV12-3 or TRBV12-4 and TRBJ2-2; D is perhaps TRBD1 or TRBD2 (6 bases each). Trimming cost V 4 bases and J 5 bases, with 11 bases left between them. The CDR3 consists of 14 residues. The CDR3 loop reads CASSWLGGTGELFF. CDR3 DNA sequence: TGTGCCAGCAGTTGGTTAGGGGGGACCGGGGAGCTGTTTTTT.

This chain connects TRBV12-3 or TRBV12-4 to TRBJ1-2; D unresolved. V gave up 3 bases and J gave up 4 bases, with 9 bases separating them. The CDR3 length is 13 residues. CDR3 bases: TGTGCCAGCAGTTTGGAGAGGTTCTATGGCTACACCTTC. Amino acids: CASSLERFYGYTF.

For the CDR3, the DNA is TGTGCCAGCAGTGAAGGCCTAGCGCAGTACTTC. It specifies CASSEGLAQYF. The rearrangement links TRBV6-1 to TRBJ2-5, with D tentatively TRBD2 (6 bases). Germline CDR1 reads MNHNS; CDR2 reads SASEGT. V shed 1 base and J shed 11 bases, with 8 bases lying between them. This CDR3 has 11 residues.

The chain carries TRBV5-5 and TRBJ2-1; no definite D call. The CDR3 spans 12 residues. Germline CDR1 reads SGHKS; CDR2 reads YYEKEE (reference sequence). V shed 3 bases and J shed 8 bases, with 9 bases lying between them. In DNA, the CDR3 is TGTGCCAGCAGCTATCACCCGGATGAGCAGTTCTTC. It specifies CASSYHPDEQFF.

This clonotype appeared many times. The chain uses TRBV29-1 and TRBJ2-7, with TRBD1 matching 8 bases. Germline V gene sequence: CDR1 SQVTM, CDR2 ANQGSEA. The junction had 4 bases not matched to a gene; V was cut back by 5 bases and J by 1 base. The CDR3 has 13 amino acids. CDR3 DNA sequence: TGCAGCGTTTTCCGGGACAGGTCCTACGAGCAGTACTTC. Its translation is CSVFRDRSYEQYF.